Following are 14 T cell receptor beta chains from one sample sequenced in a study of cytomegalovirus exposure and HLA in healthy donors. Vbeta (60) and Jbeta (13) primers were used in the PCR. Generated by immunoSEQ multiplex PCR, the TCRdb table keeps only in-frame clones and is missing some. This table holds about 120,000 clones, approximately 80% found once. What was sequenced was PBMCs. The receptor set was obtained from a woman in her 40s in good health and CMV-seronegative.

The rearrangement links TRBV5-5 to TRBJ2-7, with TRBD1 matching over 10 bases. This CDR3 is 16 amino acids long. Per the germline V gene, CDR1 is SGHKS and CDR2 is YYEKEE (reference sequence). V gave up 0 bases and J gave up 3 bases; unmatched junction bases: 6. Written as DNA, the CDR3 is TGTGCCAGCAGCTTGGCGGCCGGGACAGGGGTCTACGAGCAGTACTTC. Its protein product is CASSLAAGTGVYEQYF.

The count of this clone is one. The chain links TRBV5-8 to TRBJ2-1; tentatively, D is TRBD1 (5 bases). V was clipped by 4 bases and J by 4 bases, with 9 bases between them. This CDR3 has 13 amino acids. Germline CDR1 and CDR2: SGHTS and YDEGEE. CDR3 protein: CASSIQGYNEQFF. CDR3 sequence (DNA): TGTGCCAGCAGCATTCAGGGTTACAATGAGCAGTTCTTC.

This clone has just one count. V usage is TRBV7-9 and J usage is TRBJ2-1; 12 nucleotides align to TRBD1. J gave up 4 bases and V 5 bases, and 15 bases lay outside the gene matches. Germline V gene sequence: CDR1 SEHNR, CDR2 FQNEAQ (reference sequence). The length of the CDR3 is 19 residues. The chain's CDR3 is CASSPGTGGSGGRYNEQFF. In DNA form, the CDR3 reads TGTGCCAGCAGCCCCGGGACAGGGGGCTCAGGCGGGAGGTACAATGAGCAGTTCTTC.

The gene calls are TRBV30 and TRBJ2-5; 9 nucleotides align to TRBD1. The J call may be in error: the DNA end matches TRBJ2-7 better. Germline values: CDR1 GTSNPN, CDR2 SVGIG (reference sequence). The CDR3 is made up of 14 amino acids. CDR3: CAWDTGTGSYEQYF. The CDR3 bases are TGTGCCTGGGATACCGGGACAGGGTCCTACGAGCAGTACTTC.

The V gene is TRBV27, the J gene TRBJ2-1, with D perhaps matching TRBD1 (6 bases). This CDR3 contains 17 residues. Trimming shortened V by 6 bases and J by 4 bases, and 22 bases separated the two germline ends. Germline V lookup: CDR1 MNHEY, CDR2 SMNVEV (reference sequence). As DNA, the CDR3 is TGTGCCAGCAGGACCAAACAAAACAGGGCTGAGTACAATGAGCAGTTCTTC. Translated: CASRTKQNRAEYNEQFF.

This clone was seen a few times. The rearrangement joins TRBV5-6 to TRBJ2-7; TRBD1 might be the D (5 bases). In germline, CDR1 is SGHDT, CDR2 YYEEEE. The CDR3 sequence is 13 residues long. Trimming cost V 4 bases and J 3 bases, with 11 bases left between them. CDR3 in amino acids: CASSIGAGYEQYF. The CDR3 nucleotides read TGTGCCAGCAGCATAGGGGCAGGCTACGAGCAGTACTTC.

The chain is built from TRBV19 and TRBJ2-7; TRBD2 agrees at 9 bases. After removal of 3 bases from V and 6 bases from J, the junction contained 9 bases not matched to a gene. CDR1 is LNHDA and CDR2 is SQIVND in the germline V gene (reference sequence). This CDR3 is built from 15 residues. The CDR3 is CASSILAGNPSEQYF. The CDR3 nucleotides are TGTGCCAGTAGTATCCTAGCGGGGAATCCCTCCGAGCAGTACTTC.

The chain links TRBV15 to TRBJ1-4, with D hard to call. The CDR3 is 16 amino acids. From germline, CDR1 is LNHNV and CDR2 YYDKDF (reference sequence). V dropped 0 bases and J dropped 5 bases, with 13 bases sitting between them. DNA of the CDR3: TGTGCCACCAGCAGAGATTTAATGCCAGAAAATGAAAAACTGTTTTTT. Its translation is CATSRDLMPENEKLFF.

V is TRBV5-4 and J is TRBJ2-3, with TRBD2 matching 8 bases. Trimming took 1 base from V and 7 from J; bases not matched to a gene: 8. The CDR3 is 15 amino acids. Germline lookup yields CDR1 SGHNT and CDR2 YYREEE (reference sequence). CDR3 sequence reads: CASSLYARTSHTQYF. CDR3 bases: TGTGCCAGCAGCTTGTATGCCCGGACTAGCCATACGCAGTATTTT. Combining the CDR3 with reference TRBV5-4 and TRBJ2-3 gives the whole variable domain ETGVTQSPTHLIKTRGQQVTLRCSSQSGHNTVSWYQQALGQGPQFIFQYYREEENGRGNFPPRFSGLQFPNYSSELNVNALELDDSALYLCASSLYARTSHTQYFGPGTRLTVL.

V is TRBV10-3 and J is TRBJ2-3; 13 bases fit TRBD2. The CDR3 consists of 18 residues. Germline V gene lookup returns CDR1 ENHRY and CDR2 SYGVKD. Trimming at V came to 0 bases and at J to 2 bases, leaving 5 bases not matched to a gene. DNA for the CDR3: TGTGCCATCAGTGAGTCGAAGACTAGCGGGGGGTTCACAGATACGCAGTATTTT. Translating it yields CAISESKTSGGFTDTQYF.

The V call is TRBV5-6, the J call TRBJ2-3, with 11 bases fitting TRBD2. CDR3 length equals 19 residues. Germline values: CDR1 SGHDT, CDR2 YYEEEE. V shed 1 base and J 4 bases; nucleotides not matched to a gene: 14. The CDR3 DNA reads TGTGCCAGCAGCTTGTCGTTTCTGGGTAGCGGGGGGGCTGCAGATACGCAGTATTTT. Amino acids: CASSLSFLGSGGAADTQYF. Full variable domain (outside the CDR3, taken from reference TRBV5-6 and TRBJ2-3): DAGVTQSPTHLIKTRGQQVTLRCSPKSGHDTVSWYQQALGQGPQFIFQYYEEEERQRGNFPDRFSGHQFPNYSSELNVNALLLGDSALYLCASSLSFLGSGGAADTQYFGPGTRLTVL.

CDR3 sequence: CASTGQGYPNYGYTF. The CDR3 DNA is TGTGCCAGTACGGGACAGGGGTATCCTAACTATGGCTACACCTTC. This rearrangement joins TRBV28 to TRBJ1-2; 10 nucleotides match TRBD1. The length of the CDR3 is 15 residues. V lost 9 bases and J lost 0; bases outside the gene matches: 7. From germline, CDR1 is MDHEN and CDR2 SYDVKM.

The chain carries TRBV7-3 and TRBJ2-5, with a tentative D call TRBD2 (6 bases). Germline assignment: CDR1 SGHTA and CDR2 FQGTGA. The CDR3 is made up of 13 amino acids. Trimming removed 5 bases at V and 4 bases at J, with 11 bases between. The chain's CDR3 is CASSTTSLETQYF. The CDR3 DNA reads as TGTGCCAGCAGCACGACTAGTCTAGAGACCCAGTACTTC.

This clone came up a few times. The J gene is TRBJ1-4, the V gene TRBV5-6; possibly TRBD1 for D (5 bases). The CDR3 has 15 amino acids. CDR1 SGHDT and CDR2 YYEEEE come from the germline V gene. Trimming pared 2 bases from V and 7 bases from J, leaving 15 bases between. The CDR3 nucleotides read TGTGCCAGCAGCTTACGACAGCCCGGCACTGAAAAACTGTTTTTT. Residues: CASSLRQPGTEKLFF.